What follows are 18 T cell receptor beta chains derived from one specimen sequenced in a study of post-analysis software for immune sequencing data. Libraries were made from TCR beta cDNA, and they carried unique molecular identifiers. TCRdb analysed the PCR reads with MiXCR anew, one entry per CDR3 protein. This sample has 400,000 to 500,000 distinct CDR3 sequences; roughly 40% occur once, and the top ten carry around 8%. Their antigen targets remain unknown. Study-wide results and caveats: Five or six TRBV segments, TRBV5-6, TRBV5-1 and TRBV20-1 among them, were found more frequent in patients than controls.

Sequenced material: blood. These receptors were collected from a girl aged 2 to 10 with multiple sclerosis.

The CDR3 sequence is CASSPGIGGTYYEQYF. CDR3 sequence (DNA): TGTGCCAGCAGCCCAGGGATCGGGGGCACCTACTACGAGCAGTACTTC. V is TRBV7-2 and J is TRBJ2-7, with D possibly called TRBD1 or TRBD2 (6 bases each). V lost 5 bases and J lost 3, with 20 bases in between. CDR1 and CDR2 from the germline V gene are SGHTA and FQGNSA. This CDR3 has 16 residues.

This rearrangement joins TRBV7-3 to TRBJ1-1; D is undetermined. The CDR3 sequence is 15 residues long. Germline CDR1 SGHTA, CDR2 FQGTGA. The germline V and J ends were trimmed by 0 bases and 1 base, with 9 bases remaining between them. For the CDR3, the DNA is TGTGCCAGCAGCTTAACGACATTGGCGAACACTGAAGCTTTCTTT. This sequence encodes CASSLTTLANTEAFF.

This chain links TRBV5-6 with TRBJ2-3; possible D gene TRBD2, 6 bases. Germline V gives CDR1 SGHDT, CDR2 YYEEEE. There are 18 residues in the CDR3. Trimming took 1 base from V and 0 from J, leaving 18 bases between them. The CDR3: CASSLLTSLAPSTDTQYF. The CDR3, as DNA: TGTGCCAGCAGCTTGCTAACCTCTCTAGCGCCGAGCACAGATACGCAGTATTTT.

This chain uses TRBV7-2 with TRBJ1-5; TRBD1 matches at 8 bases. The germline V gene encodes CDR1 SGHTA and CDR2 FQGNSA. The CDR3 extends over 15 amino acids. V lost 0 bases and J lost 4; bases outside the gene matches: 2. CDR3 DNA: TGTGCCAGCAGCTTAGCGGGACAGGTTAATCAGCCCCAGCATTTT. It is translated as CASSLAGQVNQPQHF.

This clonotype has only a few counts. CDR3 DNA: TGTGCCAGCAGAAGGCCATCCGCCAGCTACTATGGCTACACCTTC. The encoded protein is CASRRPSASYYGYTF. The chain recombines TRBV6-2 or TRBV6-3 with TRBJ1-2, with D unclear. CDR1 and CDR2 from the germline V gene are MNHEY and SVGEGT. V was cut by 6 bases and J by 3 bases, with 17 bases left in between. The CDR3 totals 15 residues.

The CDR3 DNA follows: TGTGCCAGCAGCCGAGGAGCGGGGGGATGCACAGATACGCAGTATTTT. Encoded protein: CASSRGAGGCTDTQYF. The chain links TRBV7-9 to TRBJ2-3, with 9 positions matching TRBD2. This CDR3 is built from 16 residues. V trimming: 5 bases; J trimming: 1 base; junction bases outside the gene matches: 7. CDR1 and CDR2 (germline): SEHNR, FQNEAQ (reference sequence).

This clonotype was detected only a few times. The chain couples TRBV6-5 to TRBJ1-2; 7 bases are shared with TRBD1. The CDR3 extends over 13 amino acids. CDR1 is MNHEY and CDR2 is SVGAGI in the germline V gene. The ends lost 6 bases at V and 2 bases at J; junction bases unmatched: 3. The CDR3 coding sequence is TGTGCCAGCAGGACAGGGACGAACTATGGCTACACCTTC. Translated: CASRTGTNYGYTF.

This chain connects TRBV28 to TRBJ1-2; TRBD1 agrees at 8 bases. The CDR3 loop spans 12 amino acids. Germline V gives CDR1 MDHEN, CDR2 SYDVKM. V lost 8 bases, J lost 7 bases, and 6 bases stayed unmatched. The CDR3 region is CASVTGERGYTF. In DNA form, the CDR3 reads TGTGCCAGCGTGACAGGGGAACGTGGCTACACCTTC.

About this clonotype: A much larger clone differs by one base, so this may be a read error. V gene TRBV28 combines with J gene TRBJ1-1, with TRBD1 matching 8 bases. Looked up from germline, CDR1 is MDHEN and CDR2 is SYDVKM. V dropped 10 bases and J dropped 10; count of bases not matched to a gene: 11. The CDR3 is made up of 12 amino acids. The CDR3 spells CATFTGQGAAFF. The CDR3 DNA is TGTGCCACCTTTACAGGACAGGGCGCAGCTTTCTTT.

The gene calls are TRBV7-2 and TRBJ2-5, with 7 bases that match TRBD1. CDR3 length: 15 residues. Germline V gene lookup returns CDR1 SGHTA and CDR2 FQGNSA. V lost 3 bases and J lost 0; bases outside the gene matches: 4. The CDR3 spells CASSFGQEYQETQYF. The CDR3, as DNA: TGTGCCAGCAGCTTCGGACAGGAGTACCAAGAGACCCAGTACTTC. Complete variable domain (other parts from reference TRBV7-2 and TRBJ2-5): GAGVSQSPSNKVTEKGKDVELRCDPISGHTALYWYRQSLGQGLEFLIYFQGNSAPDKSGLPSDRFSAERTGGSVSTLTIQRTQQEDSAVYLCASSFGQEYQETQYFGPGTRLLVL.

This chain's CDR3 is CASSLAGWGYGYTF. The CDR3 coding sequence is TGTGCCAGCAGCTTAGCGGGATGGGGCTATGGCTACACCTTC. The J gene is TRBJ1-2, the V gene TRBV7-9; D is unresolved. The CDR3 length is 14 residues. Trimming pared 0 bases from V and 4 bases from J, leaving 9 bases between. The germline gives CDR1 SEHNR, CDR2 FQNEAQ (reference sequence).

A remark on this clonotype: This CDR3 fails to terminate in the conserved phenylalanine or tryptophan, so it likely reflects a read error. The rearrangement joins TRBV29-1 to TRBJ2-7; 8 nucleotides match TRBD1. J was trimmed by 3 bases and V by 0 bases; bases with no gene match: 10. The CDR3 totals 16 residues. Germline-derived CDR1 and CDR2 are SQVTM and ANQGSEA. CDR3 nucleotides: TGCAGCGTTGAAGATGCCCGACAGGGGAGAGACTACGAGCAGTACTAC. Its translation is CSVEDARQGRDYEQYY.

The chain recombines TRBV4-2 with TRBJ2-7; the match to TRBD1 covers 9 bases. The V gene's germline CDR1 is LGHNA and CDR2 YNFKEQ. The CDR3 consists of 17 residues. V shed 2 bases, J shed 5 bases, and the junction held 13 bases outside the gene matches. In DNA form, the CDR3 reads TGTGCCAGCAGCCAAATTATGCCGGGACAGGGTTCAGACGAGCAGTACTTC. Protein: CASSQIMPGQGSDEQYF.

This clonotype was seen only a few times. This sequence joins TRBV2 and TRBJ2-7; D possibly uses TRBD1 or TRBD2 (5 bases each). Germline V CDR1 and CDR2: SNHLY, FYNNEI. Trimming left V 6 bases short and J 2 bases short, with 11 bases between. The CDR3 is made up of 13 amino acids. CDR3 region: CASRRDPTYEQYF. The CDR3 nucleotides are TGTGCCAGCAGACGGGACCCAACCTACGAGCAGTACTTC.

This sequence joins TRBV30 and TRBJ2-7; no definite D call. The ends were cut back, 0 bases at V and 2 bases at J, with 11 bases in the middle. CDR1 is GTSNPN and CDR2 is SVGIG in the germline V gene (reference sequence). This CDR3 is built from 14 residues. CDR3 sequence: CAWSVALTAYEQYF. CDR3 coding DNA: TGTGCCTGGAGTGTAGCGCTCACCGCCTACGAGCAGTACTTC.

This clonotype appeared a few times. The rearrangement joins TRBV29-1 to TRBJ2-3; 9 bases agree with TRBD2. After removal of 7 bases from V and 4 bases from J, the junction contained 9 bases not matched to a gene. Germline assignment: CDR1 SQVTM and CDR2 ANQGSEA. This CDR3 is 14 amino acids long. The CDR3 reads CSGTGTSFADTQYF. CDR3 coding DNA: TGCAGCGGTACCGGGACTAGCTTCGCAGATACGCAGTATTTT.

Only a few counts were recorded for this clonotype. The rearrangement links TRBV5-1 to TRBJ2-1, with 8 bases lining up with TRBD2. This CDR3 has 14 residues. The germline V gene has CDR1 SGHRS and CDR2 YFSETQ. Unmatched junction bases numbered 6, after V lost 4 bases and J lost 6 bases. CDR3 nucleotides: TGCGCCAGCAGCCCGGGACTAGATGTCAATGAGCAGTTCTTC. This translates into CASSPGLDVNEQFF.

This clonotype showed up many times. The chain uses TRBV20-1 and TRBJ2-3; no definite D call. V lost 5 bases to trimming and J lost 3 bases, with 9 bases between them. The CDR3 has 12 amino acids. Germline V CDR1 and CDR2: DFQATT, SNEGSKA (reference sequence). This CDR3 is CSAPDSTDTQYF. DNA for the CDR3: TGCAGTGCTCCCGACTCAACAGATACGCAGTATTTT.